This passage covers 26 T cell receptor beta chains from one sample sequenced in a study of early T cells in non-severe SARS-CoV-2 infection. Using its own MiXCR run on the 5' RACE reads, TCRdb lists one record per CDR3 protein. The sample has approximately 70,000 distinct CDR3 sequences, around 10% seen once. Source: whole blood, taken at baseline. All receptors derive from an adult who was a healthcare worker with PCR-confirmed SARS-CoV-2 infection or an uninfected control (not recorded which).

The chain has TRBV3-1 and TRBJ2-1, with 10 bases aligning to TRBD2. Germline V gene sequence: CDR1 LGHDT, CDR2 YNNKEL (reference sequence). Unmatched junction bases numbered 5, after V lost 2 bases and J lost 4 bases. The CDR3 runs to 16 residues. CDR3 region: CASSQPLAGAYNEQFF. CDR3 in DNA: TGTGCCAGCAGCCAACCTCTAGCGGGGGCGTACAATGAGCAGTTCTTC.

This sequence joins TRBV12-3 or TRBV12-4 and TRBJ1-2; perhaps TRBD1 as D (6 bases). V lost 6 bases and J lost 6, with 23 bases in between. The CDR3 is 16 residues long. The CDR3 nucleotides read TGTGCCAGCAGCCCCTATGGTAGGGGGAAGAGGGATGGCTACACCTTC. Amino acid sequence: CASSPYGRGKRDGYTF.

This clonotype was seen repeatedly, ten times or more. The chain combines TRBV7-8 with TRBJ1-2; D gene uncertain. Per the germline V gene, CDR1 is SGHVS and CDR2 is FQNEAQ. Trimming left V 1 base short and J 2 bases short, with 14 bases between. The CDR3 covers 16 residues. The CDR3 nucleotides read TGTGCCAGCAGCTTAGTTGCCGGAGAGACGAACTATGGCTACACCTTC. Protein: CASSLVAGETNYGYTF.

V usage is TRBV20-1 and J usage is TRBJ2-4; D perhaps matches TRBD2 (7 bases). Germline loops: CDR1 DFQATT, CDR2 SNEGSKA (reference sequence). The CDR3 length is 13 residues. The V end was cut by 3 bases, the J end by 6 bases, with 12 bases between. CDR3 sequence reads: CSASTGGRNIQYF. The CDR3 bases are TGCAGTGCTAGCACGGGGGGCCGAAACATTCAGTACTTC.

This clonotype showed up just a few times. The V call is TRBV7-2, the J call TRBJ2-2, with TRBD1 matching over 8 bases. Germline CDR1 is SGHTA and CDR2 is FQGNSA. The CDR3 extends over 16 amino acids. V was pared by 1 base and J by 3 bases, with 4 bases of the junction left unmatched. The CDR3, as DNA: TGTGCCAGCAGCTTAGTTTCGACAGGGGACACCGGGGAGCTGTTTTTT. Amino acids: CASSLVSTGDTGELFF.

This chain links TRBV18 with TRBJ2-7; TRBD1 matches 7 bases. The CDR3 has 15 amino acids. Germline V CDR1 and CDR2: KGHSH, LQKENI. V gave up 0 bases and J gave up 3 bases; unmatched junction bases: 5. The CDR3 spells CASSPPTGESYEQYF. In DNA form, the CDR3 reads TGTGCCAGCTCACCACCCACAGGGGAGAGCTACGAGCAGTACTTC.

The chain combines TRBV5-1 with TRBJ2-7; either TRBD1 or TRBD2 may supply D (5 bases each). This CDR3 is 16 amino acids long. Trimming shortened V by 5 bases and J by 3 bases, and 21 bases separated the two germline ends. Germline CDR1 SGHRS, CDR2 YFSETQ. CDR3 in DNA: TGCGCCAGCAGTTCCGGGGACCCACTACCAAACTACGAGCAGTACTTC. It specifies CASSSGDPLPNYEQYF. Together with reference TRBV5-1 and TRBJ2-7, the CDR3 gives the full variable domain: KAGVTQTPRYLIKTRGQQVTLSCSPISGHRSVSWYQQTPGQGLQFLFEYFSETQRNKGNFPGRFSGRQFSNSRSEMNVSTLELGDSALYLCASSSGDPLPNYEQYFGPGTRLTVT.

The V gene is TRBV3-1, the J gene TRBJ2-7, with D possibly TRBD1 on 5 matching bases. Trimming shortened V by 0 bases and J by 0 bases, and 6 bases separated the two germline ends. This CDR3 is built from 14 residues. Looked up from germline, CDR1 is LGHDT and CDR2 is YNNKEL (reference sequence). The CDR3 region is CASSQDRGSYEQYF. CDR3 in DNA: TGTGCCAGCAGCCAAGATAGGGGCTCCTACGAGCAGTACTTC.

This clonotype was recorded a few times. The rearrangement uses TRBV5-1 and TRBJ1-1; D gene unclear. Germline CDR1 reads SGHRS; CDR2 reads YFSETQ. CDR3 length equals 15 residues. With 0 bases removed from V and 4 bases from J, the gap between germline ends came to 13 bases. In DNA, the CDR3 is TGCGCCAGCAGCTTGGCCCAAGGGTGGGGCACTGAAGCTTTCTTT. Its protein is CASSLAQGWGTEAFF.

The table lists this clonotype with a few counts. The chain carries TRBV5-1 and TRBJ2-7; D gene ambiguous. Trimming took 4 bases from V and 4 from J, leaving 15 bases between them. Germline V gene sequence: CDR1 SGHRS, CDR2 YFSETQ. The CDR3 spans 14 residues. As DNA, the CDR3 is TGCGCCAGCAGCCTGTTTCCCCAGTTGTACGAGCAGTACTTC. Its translation: CASSLFPQLYEQYF.

The chain employs TRBV3-1 and TRBJ2-7; the D gene is possibly TRBD1 (6 bases). Trimming shortened V by 3 bases and J by 3 bases, and 12 bases separated the two germline ends. The CDR3 totals 14 residues. The germline V gene has CDR1 LGHDT and CDR2 YNNKEL (reference sequence). CDR3 loop: CASSQMQGSYEQYF. CDR3 bases: TGTGCCAGCAGCCAGATGCAGGGGAGCTACGAGCAGTACTTC.

This clonotype was seen ten or more times. This chain joins TRBV27 and TRBJ1-1; D uncertain. Trimming stripped 5 bases from V and 0 bases from J, with 16 bases between. The CDR3 contains 16 residues. In germline, CDR1 is MNHEY, CDR2 SMNVEV (reference sequence). CDR3 in DNA: TGTGCCAGCAGTCGACGACCCGGACCTATGAACACTGAAGCTTTCTTT. Amino acid sequence: CASSRRPGPMNTEAFF.

The sample holds a few counts of this clonotype. The genes are TRBV11-2 and TRBJ2-3; 13 nucleotides line up with TRBD2. Germline-derived CDR1 and CDR2 are SGHAT and FQNNGV. This CDR3 has 17 amino acids. V was clipped by 3 bases and J by 0 bases; unmatched bases: 3. The CDR3 DNA sequence: TGTGCCAGCAGCTTCGGACTAGCGGGGGTTAGCACAGATACGCAGTATTTT. Encoded protein: CASSFGLAGVSTDTQYF.

The chain employs TRBV7-9 and TRBJ2-5; the D gene is possibly TRBD2 (6 bases). Per germline, CDR1 SEHNR and CDR2 FQNEAQ (reference sequence). CDR3 length: 14 residues. Trimming left V 3 bases short and J 2 bases short, with 10 bases between. Written as DNA, the CDR3 is TGTGCCAGCAGCTTCCGGGACTTTCAAGAGACCCAGTACTTC. Translated, it gives CASSFRDFQETQYF. Looking up the rest from reference TRBV7-9 and TRBJ2-5 gives the full variable domain: DTGVSQNPRHKITKRGQNVTFRCDPISEHNRLYWYRQTLGQGPEFLTYFQNEAQLEKSRLLSDRFSAERPKGSFSTLEIQRTEQGDSAMYLCASSFRDFQETQYFGPGTRLLVL.

The rearrangement uses TRBV29-1 and TRBJ1-2; no clear D gene. CDR1 is SQVTM, CDR2 ANQGSEA, per germline. This CDR3 has 14 amino acids. V lost 0 bases and J lost 2, with 10 bases in between. CDR3 coding DNA: TGCAGCGTTGAAGATTTCCGTCCCAACTATGGCTACACCTTC. Translated: CSVEDFRPNYGYTF.

This chain connects TRBV7-2 to TRBJ2-5; 10 nucleotides agree with TRBD2. The germline V gene has CDR1 SGHTA and CDR2 FQGNSA. The CDR3 has 15 amino acids. J was trimmed by 1 base and V by 10 bases; bases with no gene match: 9. The CDR3 bases are TGTGCCACTAAAGGGGCTAGCGGGAGCCAAGAGACCCAGTACTTC. This codes for CATKGASGSQETQYF.

This clonotype was counted many times. CDR3 sequence: CASGDGGLKNIQYF. The CDR3 region has the DNA TGTGCCAGCGGGGATGGGGGTCTTAAAAACATTCAGTACTTC. V usage is TRBV27 and J usage is TRBJ2-4; D possibly matches TRBD1 or TRBD2 (5 bases each). This CDR3 contains 14 residues. Trimming shortened V by 8 bases and J by 4 bases, and 15 bases separated the two germline ends. Germline values: CDR1 MNHEY, CDR2 SMNVEV (reference sequence).

The V and J genes are TRBV6-6 and TRBJ1-5; perhaps TRBD1 as D (6 bases). Germline assignment: CDR1 MNHNY and CDR2 SVGAGI (reference sequence). Trimming stripped 10 bases from V and 3 bases from J, with 16 bases between. The CDR3 spans 14 residues. CDR3 amino acids: CANYRDKHNQPQHF. In DNA, the CDR3 is TGTGCCAACTACCGGGACAAACACAATCAGCCCCAGCATTTT.

The rearrangement uses TRBV10-3 and TRBJ2-3; unclear D gene. This CDR3 region has 12 residues. Looked up from germline, CDR1 is ENHRY and CDR2 is SYGVKD. The ends were cut back, 6 bases at V and 2 bases at J, with 6 bases in the middle. In DNA form, the CDR3 reads TGTGCCATCAGCAGCTACACAGATACGCAGTATTTT. Its translation: CAISSYTDTQYF.

This clonotype was found a few times. The chain joins TRBV7-7 to TRBJ2-7; 10 bases agree with TRBD1. Germline assignment: CDR1 SSHAT and CDR2 FNYEAQ (reference sequence). Unmatched junction bases numbered 6, after V lost 5 bases and J lost 5 bases. This CDR3 region has 14 residues. CDR3 in DNA: TGTGCCAGCAGCCCCCTCGACAGGGGGCACGAGCAGTACTTC. It encodes CASSPLDRGHEQYF.

By share of the sample, this clonotype is medium-sized. V is TRBV29-1 and J is TRBJ2-3; TRBD1 matches at 9 bases. The CDR3 contains 15 residues. V was pared by 6 bases and J by 4 bases, with 11 bases of the junction left unmatched. Per germline, CDR1 SQVTM and CDR2 ANQGSEA. The DNA of the CDR3 is TGCAGCGTCCACTTGGGGACAGGGAGGGCAGATACGCAGTATTTT. It codes for CSVHLGTGRADTQYF.

In this sample, this clonotype turned up many times. This rearrangement joins TRBV6-1 to TRBJ1-2; no definite D call. The length of the CDR3 is 12 residues. Trimming took off 8 bases at V and 0 bases at J, with 7 bases between the two ends. Germline CDR1 MNHNS, CDR2 SASEGT. As DNA, the CDR3 is TGTGCCAGCGGCGGACCTAACTATGGCTACACCTTC. Protein: CASGGPNYGYTF.

The sample holds many counts of this clonotype. The chain links TRBV30 to TRBJ1-1, with TRBD1 identical over 7 bases. This CDR3 is 14 amino acids long. Germline V CDR1 and CDR2: GTSNPN, SVGIG (reference sequence). The junction had 4 bases not matched to a gene; V was cut back by 0 bases and J by 3 bases. The chain's CDR3 is CAWSVSRGYTEAFF. CDR3 DNA: TGTGCCTGGAGTGTCTCCAGGGGGTACACTGAAGCTTTCTTT.

This clonotype was seen a handful of times. The chain carries TRBV7-2 and TRBJ1-1, with a tentative D call TRBD1 (5 bases). V gave up 3 bases and J gave up 5 bases, with 16 bases separating them. From germline, CDR1 is SGHTA and CDR2 FQGNSA. The CDR3 spans 15 residues. The CDR3 nucleotides read TGTGCCAGCAGCTTTGGGGGGACTCTTGGGACTGAAGCTTTCTTT. This encodes CASSFGGTLGTEAFF.

The CDR3, as DNA: TGTGCCAGCAGTAAAACCGGGACAGTCTACGAGCAGTACTTC. It codes for CASSKTGTVYEQYF. The chain is built from TRBV6-1 and TRBJ2-7; 7 nucleotides line up with TRBD1. J lost 3 bases, V lost 5 bases, and 7 bases had no gene match. From germline, CDR1 is MNHNS and CDR2 SASEGT. CDR3 length equals 14 residues.

This clonotype has a handful of counts. The rearrangement joins TRBV6-6 to TRBJ2-3; 11 bases match TRBD2. J was trimmed by 0 bases and V by 2 bases; bases with no gene match: 7. The CDR3 spans 18 residues. Germline CDR1 is MNHNY and CDR2 is SVGAGI (reference sequence). The CDR3: CASSYPPTSGVSTDTQYF. The CDR3 region has the DNA TGTGCCAGCAGTTACCCCCCGACTAGCGGGGTTAGCACAGATACGCAGTATTTT.